These T cell receptor beta chains were read from a single sample in a study of cytomegalovirus exposure and HLA in healthy donors. The protocol was immunoSEQ multiplex PCR, while the TCRdb copy is restricted to in-frame clones and leaves out a portion. The table lists roughly 150,000 clones, roughly 82% of them singletons. Input material: PBMCs. These TCRs come from a girl between 10 and 17 years old in good health and CMV-seropositive. Both conserved end residues are part of each CDR3. A D gene is named only where the DNA matches it firmly. Not all rows give a size; the values are once, few, many and, for expanded clones, a class.

-	TRBJ2-3	TRBV4-3	TRBD2	TGCGCCAGCAGCCAAGATGCTAGCGGGGGGCCTTCTAGCACAGATACGCAGTATTTT	CASSQDASGGPSSTDTQYF
-	TRBJ1-5	TRBV15	-	TGTGCCACCACCTGGGCAGGGGCCGGCAATCAGCCCCAGCATTTT	CATTWAGAGNQPQHF
-	TRBJ2-7	TRBV30	-	TGTGCCTGGAGTGTACAACGCGAGCAGTACTTC	CAWSVQREQYF
-	TRBJ2-6	TRBV29-1	-	TGCAGCGTTGAAGACAGCTCTGGGGCCAACGTCCTGACTTTC	CSVEDSSGANVLTF
-	TRBJ2-1	TRBV11-1	TRBD2	TGTGCCAGCAGCTTATGGCGCTTCGCGGGGGGGCCTCTTGAGCAGTTCTTC	CASSLWRFAGGPLEQFF
-	TRBJ2-1	TRBV28	TRBD2	TGTGCCAGCAGTCGCCTTCCAGCGGGGGTTTTCGATGAGCAGTTCTTC	CASSRLPAGVFDEQFF
-	TRBJ2-1	TRBV5-4	-	TGTGCCAGCAGCTCGTCAGGGAGGCGAAATGAGCAGTTCTTC	CASSSSGRRNEQFF
-	TRBJ2-2	TRBV6-5	-	TGTGCCAGCACCCAACGGGGGGCGACCGGGGAGCTGTTTTTT	CASTQRGATGELFF
-	TRBJ2-7	TRBV5-4	-	TGTGCCAGCAGCCCCTTAGAGCGGAGCTCCTACGAGCAGTACTTC	CASSPLERSSYEQYF
-	TRBJ1-1	TRBV13	TRBD1	TGTGCCAGCAGCGGCTGGGACAGGGGGTGGGTAGAGAACACTGAAGCTTTCTTT	CASSGWDRGWVENTEAFF
-	TRBJ2-7	TRBV5-6	TRBD1	TGTGCCAGCAGCTTGGGCGACAGGGCCCGCGAGCAGTACTTC	CASSLGDRAREQYF
once	TRBJ1-2	TRBV2	-	TGTGCCAGCAGTGAAGGTTCTACAGGAGCGCCCTATGGCTACACCTTC	CASSEGSTGAPYGYTF
-	TRBJ2-1	TRBV28	TRBD1	TGTGCCACCTCCGGACAGGGGTACAATGAGCAGTTCTTC	CATSGQGYNEQFF
-	TRBJ1-2	TRBV29-1	-	TGCAGCGTTGATGGTGGGCGTGCTAACTATGGCTACACCTTC	CSVDGGRANYGYTF
-	TRBJ1-2	TRBV28	-	TGTGCCAGCAGGAGGGAAAATGGCTACACCTTC	CASRRENGYTF
-	TRBJ1-3	TRBV5-8	-	TGTGCCAGCAGCTTGGGAGTTACAGGGAAAGACACCATATATTTT	CASSLGVTGKDTIYF
-	TRBJ1-5	TRBV18	-	TGTGCCAGCTCTCCTTGGGGGGAGGGCCAGCCCCAGCATTTT	CASSPWGEGQPQHF
-	TRBJ1-3	TRBV15	-	TGTGCCACCAGCAGAGATTCTACAGGGCCTGGAAACACCATATATTTT	CATSRDSTGPGNTIYF
-	TRBJ2-1	TRBV7-2	-	TGTGCCAGCAGCGATCCCATTAAACCCCTACAGTTCTTC	CASSDPIKPLQFF
few	TRBJ1-4	TRBV5-4	TRBD1	TGTGCCAGCAGCTTGACAGGGGGTAGTAATGAAAAACTGTTTTTT	CASSLTGGSNEKLFF
once	TRBJ2-5	TRBV7-2	-	TGTGCCAGCAGCCAGGGAGGGGGAACTCAAGAGACCCAGTACTTC	CASSQGGGTQETQYF
-	TRBJ2-2	TRBV25-1	TRBD2	TGTGCCAGCAGTGATACTAGCGGTACCCAATCGAACACCGGGGAGCTGTTTTTT	CASSDTSGTQSNTGELFF
-	TRBJ1-3	TRBV18	-	TGTGCCAGCTCACCCCCGGGGGTCTCTGGAAACACCATATATTTT	CASSPPGVSGNTIYF
-	TRBJ2-7	TRBV4-1	-	TGCGCCAGCAGCTCCAGCTTGGGGGGAGAGGGAACCTACGAGCAGTACTTC	CASSSSLGGEGTYEQYF
-	TRBJ2-7	TRBV19	TRBD1	TGTGCCAGTAGCGGTCGGACAGGGGGCTACGAGCAGTACTTC	CASSGRTGGYEQYF
-	TRBJ1-1	TRBV27	-	TGTGCCAGCAGTTTATCGGGGGCCCGGGGGGGCACTGAAGCTTTCTTT	CASSLSGARGGTEAFF
-	TRBJ2-1	TRBV7-2	-	TGTGCCAGCAGCTTAGTGTTTTCGACGCGGAGATCTTACAATGAGCAGTTCTTC	CASSLVFSTRRSYNEQFF
-	TRBJ2-3	TRBV21-1	-	TGTGCCAGCAGCAAAGGTCGGGGGGGACTCGGAGAAGATACGCAGTATTTT	CASSKGRGGLGEDTQYF
-	TRBJ2-3	TRBV28	TRBD2	TGTGCCACCGGGAGCGGGATTAGCACAGATACGCAGTATTTT	CATGSGISTDTQYF
once	TRBJ2-7	TRBV27	TRBD1	TGTGCCAGCAGTCCCTTCGCATTCCGGGACAGGGCCTACGAGCAGTACTTC	CASSPFAFRDRAYEQYF
few	TRBJ1-2	TRBV7-9	-	TGTGCCAGCAGCACGCGGGGAGGGAACTATGGCTACACCTTC	CASSTRGGNYGYTF
-	TRBJ2-7	TRBV6-5	TRBD2	TGTGCCAGCAGTTACCGCGGGGGGTTTTCCTACGAGCAGTACTTC	CASSYRGGFSYEQYF
-	TRBJ2-7	TRBV25-1	-	TGTGCCAGCAGTGAAAACGCCACACAGGGACACGAGCAGTACTTC	CASSENATQGHEQYF
-	TRBJ2-1	TRBV10-1	TRBD2	TGCGCCAGCAGTGAGTCCCCTAGCGGGGGCTTTTCCTACAATGAGCAGTTCTTC	CASSESPSGGFSYNEQFF
few	TRBJ2-1	TRBV5-1	-	TGCGCCAGCAGCCTTAGCGGACAAACCTCCTACAATGAGCAGTTCTTC	CASSLSGQTSYNEQFF
-	TRBJ1-1	TRBV5-1	-	TGCGCCAGCACCCAGACAGGCCTCATGAACACTGAAGCTTTCTTT	CASTQTGLMNTEAFF
-	TRBJ1-4	TRBV6-6	TRBD1	TGTGCCAGGGAGGACAGGGTGAATGAAAAACTGTTTTTT	CAREDRVNEKLFF
-	TRBJ1-5	TRBV7-2	-	TGTGCCAGCAGCTTGACGGGTGGTTACAATCAGCCCCAGCATTTT	CASSLTGGYNQPQHF
-	TRBJ1-2	TRBV6-5	TRBD1	TGTGCCAGCAGTACGACCGGGACAGGGGTCGGTGGCTACACCTTC	CASSTTGTGVGGYTF
-	TRBJ2-2	TRBV9	TRBD2	TGTGCCAGCAGCGATATGTGGACTAGCGGGGGAACCGGGGAGCTGTTTTTT	CASSDMWTSGGTGELFF
-	TRBJ2-1	TRBV7-8	TRBD2	TGTGCCAGCAGCTTCCTAGCGGGAGTTAGTTTTAGTTCCTACAATGAGCAGTTCTTC	CASSFLAGVSFSSYNEQFF
few	TRBJ1-3	TRBV7-8	-	TGTGCCAGCAGCTTAGTAGGCAGCGATGGAAACACCATATATTTT	CASSLVGSDGNTIYF
-	TRBJ1-1	TRBV27	-	TGTGCCAGCAGTAGGCAGGGATTTCAAGCTTTCTTT	CASSRQGFQAFF
few	TRBJ1-1	TRBV7-9	TRBD1	TGTGCCAGCAGCTGGGGGACAGGGGAGGCTGAAGCTTTCTTT	CASSWGTGEAEAFF
-	TRBJ1-2	TRBV5-6	TRBD1	TGTGCCGGAACGAGGACAGGATTATATGGCTACACCTTC	CAGTRTGLYGYTF
-	TRBJ2-5	TRBV15	TRBD2	TGTGCCACCAGGGCGGGGGGGGTCCGGGAGACCCAGTACTTC	CATRAGGVRETQYF
few	TRBJ1-1	TRBV6-6	-	TGTGCCAGCAGTGGGGCCTCGGTGGGGAACACTGAAGCTTTCTTT	CASSGASVGNTEAFF
-	TRBJ2-1	TRBV5-1	-	TGCGCCAGCAGCCGTGAGTTGGATGAGCAGTTCTTC	CASSRELDEQFF
-	TRBJ1-2	TRBV18	TRBD1	TGTGCCAGCTCACTTCGGACAGGGTACTATGGCTACACCTTC	CASSLRTGYYGYTF
few	TRBJ2-2	TRBV2	-	TGTGCCAGCAGTGCCAGGGTCACCGGGGAGCTGTTTTTT	CASSARVTGELFF
once	TRBJ1-1	TRBV5-3	-	TGTGCCAGAAGCAGACAGGAACCTGAAGCTTTCTTT	CARSRQEPEAFF
-	TRBJ2-4	TRBV28	TRBD1	TGTGCCAGCAGTGTCCGGGACAGGGTTCTGGCCAAAAACATTCAGTACTTC	CASSVRDRVLAKNIQYF
-	TRBJ2-7	TRBV29-1	TRBD2	TGCAGCGTAGCGGGGACCTACGAGCAGTACTTC	CSVAGTYEQYF